Detailed here is one TCR beta chain. The antigen remains unidentified. Only in-frame clones appear in the TCRdb table, and some are missing; sequencing was by immunoSEQ multiplex PCR. The sample has 66,000 or so clones, roughly four fifths seen once; the top ten hold about 4.1%. The data derive from a study of OX40 agonist ivuxolimab in advanced cancers. J lost 5 bases, V lost 2 bases, and 2 bases had no gene match. CDR3 length: 13 residues. Germline CDR1 reads SNHLY; CDR2 reads FYNNEI. General observations from the study: Among the nonresponders, some also had low normalized T-cell clonal expansion. Among the lowest peripheral clonal expansion occurred in 0.1-3.0 mg/kg partial responders. CD8+ T cells averaged more expanded clones than CD4+.

Any history of autoimmune disease or systemic immunosuppression disqualified patients. This TCR was sampled from an adult with an advanced solid tumor such as melanoma, head and neck, liver or kidney cancer. The J gene is TRBJ1-2, the V gene TRBV2; 7 bases map to TRBD1. The input for sequencing was CD4+ or CD8+ T cells sorted from blood, taken in a trial of the OX40 agonist ivuxolimab. The CDR3, as DNA: TGTGCCAGCAGTGAATTGGGACAGTATGGCTACACCTTC. Translated, it gives CASSELGQYGYTF.